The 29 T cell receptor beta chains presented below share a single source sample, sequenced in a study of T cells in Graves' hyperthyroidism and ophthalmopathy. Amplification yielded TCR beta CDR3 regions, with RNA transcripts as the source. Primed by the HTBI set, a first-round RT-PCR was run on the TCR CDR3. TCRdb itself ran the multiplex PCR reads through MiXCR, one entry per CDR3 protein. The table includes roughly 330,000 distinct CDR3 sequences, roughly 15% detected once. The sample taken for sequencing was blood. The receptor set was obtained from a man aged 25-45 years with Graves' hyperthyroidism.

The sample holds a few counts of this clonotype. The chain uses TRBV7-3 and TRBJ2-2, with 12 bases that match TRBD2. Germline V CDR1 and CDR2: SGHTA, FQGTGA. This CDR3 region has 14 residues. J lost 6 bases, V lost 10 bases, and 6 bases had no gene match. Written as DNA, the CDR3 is TGTGCCACCCGACTAGCGGGAGCGTCCGGGGAGCTGTTTTTT. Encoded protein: CATRLAGASGELFF.

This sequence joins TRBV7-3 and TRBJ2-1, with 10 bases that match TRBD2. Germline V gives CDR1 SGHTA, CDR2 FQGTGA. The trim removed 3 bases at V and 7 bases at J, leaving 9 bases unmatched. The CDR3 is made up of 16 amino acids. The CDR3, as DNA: TGTGCCAGCAGCTTGAGTCCTAGCGGGAGTGCTAATGAGCAGTTCTTC. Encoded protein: CASSLSPSGSANEQFF. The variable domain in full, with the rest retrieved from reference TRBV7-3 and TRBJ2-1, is GAGVSQTPSNKVTEKGKYVELRCDPISGHTALYWYRQSLGQGPEFLIYFQGTGAADDSGLPNDRFFAVRPEGSVSTLKIQRTERGDSAVYLCASSLSPSGSANEQFFGPGTRLTVL.

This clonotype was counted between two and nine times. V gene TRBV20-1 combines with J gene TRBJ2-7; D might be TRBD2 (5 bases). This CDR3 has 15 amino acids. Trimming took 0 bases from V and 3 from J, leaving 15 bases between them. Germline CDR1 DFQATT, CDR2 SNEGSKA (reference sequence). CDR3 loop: CSARDSTTRGYEQYF. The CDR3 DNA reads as TGCAGTGCTAGAGATTCGACTACCCGCGGCTACGAGCAGTACTTC.

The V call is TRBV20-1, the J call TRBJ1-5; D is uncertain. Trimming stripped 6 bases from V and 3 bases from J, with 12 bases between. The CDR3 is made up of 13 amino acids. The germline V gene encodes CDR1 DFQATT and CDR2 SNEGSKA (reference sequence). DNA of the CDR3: TGCAGTGCCCCTGGGCTCCCCAATCAGCCCCAGCATTTT. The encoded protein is CSAPGLPNQPQHF.

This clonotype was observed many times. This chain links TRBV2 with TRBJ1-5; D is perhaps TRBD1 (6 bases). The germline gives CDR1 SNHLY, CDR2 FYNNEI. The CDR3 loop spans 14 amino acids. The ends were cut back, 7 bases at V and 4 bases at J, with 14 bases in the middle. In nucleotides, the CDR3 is TGTGCCAGCACCGGACAGACGATAAATCAGCCCCAGCATTTT. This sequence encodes CASTGQTINQPQHF.

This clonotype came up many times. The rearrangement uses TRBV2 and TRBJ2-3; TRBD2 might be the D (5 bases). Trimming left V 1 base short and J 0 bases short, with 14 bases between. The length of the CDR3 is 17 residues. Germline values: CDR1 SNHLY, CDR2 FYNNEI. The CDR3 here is CASSEEVWTQSTDTQYF. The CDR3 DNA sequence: TGTGCCAGCAGTGAAGAGGTCTGGACTCAAAGCACAGATACGCAGTATTTT.

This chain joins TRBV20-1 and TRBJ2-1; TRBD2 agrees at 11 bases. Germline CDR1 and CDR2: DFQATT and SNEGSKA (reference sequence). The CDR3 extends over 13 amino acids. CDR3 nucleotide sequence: TGCAGCGCACTAGCGGGAGACCTCAATGAGCAGTTCTTC. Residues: CSALAGDLNEQFF.

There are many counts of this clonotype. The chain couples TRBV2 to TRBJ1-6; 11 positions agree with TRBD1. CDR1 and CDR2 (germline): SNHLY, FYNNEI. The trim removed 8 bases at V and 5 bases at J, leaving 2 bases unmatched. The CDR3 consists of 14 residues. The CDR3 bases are TGTGCCAGCCGGGGACAGGGGGATAATTCACCCCTCCACTTT. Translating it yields CASRGQGDNSPLHF.

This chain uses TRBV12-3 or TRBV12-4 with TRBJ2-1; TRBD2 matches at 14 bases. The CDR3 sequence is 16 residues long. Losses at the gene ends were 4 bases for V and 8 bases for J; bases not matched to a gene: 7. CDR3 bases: TGTGCCAGCAGTTCCCCGGGACTAGCGGGAGTGGATGAGCAGTTCTTC. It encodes CASSSPGLAGVDEQFF.

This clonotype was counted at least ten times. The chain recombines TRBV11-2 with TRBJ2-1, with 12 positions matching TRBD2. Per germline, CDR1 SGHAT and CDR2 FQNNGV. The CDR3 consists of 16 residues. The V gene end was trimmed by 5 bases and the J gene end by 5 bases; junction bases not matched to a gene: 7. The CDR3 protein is CASSPRLAGVNNEQFF. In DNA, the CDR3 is TGTGCCAGCAGCCCAAGACTAGCGGGAGTAAACAATGAGCAGTTCTTC. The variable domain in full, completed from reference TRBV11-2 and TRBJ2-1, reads EAGVAQSPRYKIIEKRQSVAFWCNPISGHATLYWYQQILGQGPKLLIQFQNNGVVDDSQLPKDRFSAERLKGVDSTLKIQPAKLEDSAVYLCASSPRLAGVNNEQFFGPGTRLTVL.

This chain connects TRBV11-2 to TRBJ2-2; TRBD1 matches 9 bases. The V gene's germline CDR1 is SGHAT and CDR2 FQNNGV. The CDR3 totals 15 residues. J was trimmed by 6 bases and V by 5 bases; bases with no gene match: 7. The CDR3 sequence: CASSPPTGGSGELFF. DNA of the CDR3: TGTGCCAGCAGCCCCCCGACAGGGGGTTCCGGGGAGCTGTTTTTT. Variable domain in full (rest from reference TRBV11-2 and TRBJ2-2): EAGVAQSPRYKIIEKRQSVAFWCNPISGHATLYWYQQILGQGPKLLIQFQNNGVVDDSQLPKDRFSAERLKGVDSTLKIQPAKLEDSAVYLCASSPPTGGSGELFFGEGSRLTVL.

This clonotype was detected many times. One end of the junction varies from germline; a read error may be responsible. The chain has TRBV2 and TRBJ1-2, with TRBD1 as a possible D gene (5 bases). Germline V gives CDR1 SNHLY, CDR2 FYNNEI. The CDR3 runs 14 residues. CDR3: CASSKAEGSYGYTF. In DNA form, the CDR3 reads TGTGCCAGCAGTAAAGCTGAGGGGTCCTATGGCTACACCTTC.

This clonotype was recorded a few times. The chain's CDR3 is CASSEGISTDTQYF. The DNA of the CDR3 is TGTGCCAGCAGTGAAGGTATAAGCACAGATACGCAGTATTTT. V gene TRBV6-1 combines with J gene TRBJ2-3; D gene ambiguous. From germline, CDR1 is MNHNS and CDR2 SASEGT. V was trimmed by 1 base and J by 0 bases, leaving 5 bases between them. The CDR3 is 14 amino acids.

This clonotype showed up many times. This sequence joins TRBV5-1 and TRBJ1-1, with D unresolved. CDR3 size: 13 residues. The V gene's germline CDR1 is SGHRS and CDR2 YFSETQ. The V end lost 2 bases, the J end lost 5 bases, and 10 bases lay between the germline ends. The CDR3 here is CASSFMFGTEAFF. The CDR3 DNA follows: TGCGCCAGCAGCTTCATGTTCGGGACTGAAGCTTTCTTT.

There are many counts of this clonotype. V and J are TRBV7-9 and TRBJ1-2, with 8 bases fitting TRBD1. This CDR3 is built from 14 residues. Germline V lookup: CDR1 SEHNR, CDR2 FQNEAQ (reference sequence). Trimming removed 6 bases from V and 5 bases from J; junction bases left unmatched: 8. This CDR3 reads CASRSGQGNYGYTF. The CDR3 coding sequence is TGTGCCAGCAGATCAGGACAGGGCAATTATGGCTACACCTTC.

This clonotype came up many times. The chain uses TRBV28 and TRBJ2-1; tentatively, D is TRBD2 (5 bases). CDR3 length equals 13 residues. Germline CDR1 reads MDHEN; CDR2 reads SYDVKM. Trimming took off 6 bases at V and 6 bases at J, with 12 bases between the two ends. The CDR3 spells CASRAGGFNEQFF. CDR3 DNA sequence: TGTGCCAGCAGGGCCGGCGGGTTCAATGAGCAGTTCTTC. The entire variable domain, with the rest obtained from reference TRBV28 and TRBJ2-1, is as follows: DVKVTQSSRYLVKRTGEKVFLECVQDMDHENMFWYRQDPGLGLRLIYFSYDVKMKEKGDIPEGYSVSREKKERFSLILESASTNQTSMYLCASRAGGFNEQFFGPGTRLTVL.

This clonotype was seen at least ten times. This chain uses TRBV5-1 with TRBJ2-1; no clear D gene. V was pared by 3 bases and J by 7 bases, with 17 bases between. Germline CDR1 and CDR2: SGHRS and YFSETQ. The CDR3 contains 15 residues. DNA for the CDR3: TGCGCCAGCAGCTCAGCAACCCCAAGAAGGAATGAGCAGTTCTTC. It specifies CASSSATPRRNEQFF. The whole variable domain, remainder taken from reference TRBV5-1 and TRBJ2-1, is KAGVTQTPRYLIKTRGQQVTLSCSPISGHRSVSWYQQTPGQGLQFLFEYFSETQRNKGNFPGRFSGRQFSNSRSEMNVSTLELGDSALYLCASSSATPRRNEQFFGPGTRLTVL.

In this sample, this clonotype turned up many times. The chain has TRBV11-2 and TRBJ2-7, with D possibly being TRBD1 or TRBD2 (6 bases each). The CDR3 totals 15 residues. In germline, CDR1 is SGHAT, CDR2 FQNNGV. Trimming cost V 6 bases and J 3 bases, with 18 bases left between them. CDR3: CASRKAGRGNYEQYF. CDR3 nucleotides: TGTGCCAGCAGAAAAGCGGGCAGGGGAAACTACGAGCAGTACTTC.

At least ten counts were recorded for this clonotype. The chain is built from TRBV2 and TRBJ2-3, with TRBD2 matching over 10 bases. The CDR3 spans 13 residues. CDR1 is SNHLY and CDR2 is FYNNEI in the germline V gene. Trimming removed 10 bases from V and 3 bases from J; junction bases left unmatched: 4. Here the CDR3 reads CAIKREGTDTQYF. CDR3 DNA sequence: TGTGCCATTAAGCGGGAGGGGACAGATACGCAGTATTTT.

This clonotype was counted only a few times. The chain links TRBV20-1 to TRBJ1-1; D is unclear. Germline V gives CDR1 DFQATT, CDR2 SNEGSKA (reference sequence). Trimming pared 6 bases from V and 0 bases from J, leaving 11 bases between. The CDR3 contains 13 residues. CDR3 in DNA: TGCAGTGCATCGGGAAGTATGAACACTGAAGCTTTCTTT. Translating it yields CSASGSMNTEAFF.

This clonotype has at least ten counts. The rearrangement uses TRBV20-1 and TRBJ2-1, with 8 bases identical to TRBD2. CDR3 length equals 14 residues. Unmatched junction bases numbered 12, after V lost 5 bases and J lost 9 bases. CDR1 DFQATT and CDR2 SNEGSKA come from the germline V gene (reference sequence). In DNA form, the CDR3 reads TGCAGTGCTCTACCCTCCGGGAGGGGGGCTGAGCAGTTCTTC. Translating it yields CSALPSGRGAEQFF.

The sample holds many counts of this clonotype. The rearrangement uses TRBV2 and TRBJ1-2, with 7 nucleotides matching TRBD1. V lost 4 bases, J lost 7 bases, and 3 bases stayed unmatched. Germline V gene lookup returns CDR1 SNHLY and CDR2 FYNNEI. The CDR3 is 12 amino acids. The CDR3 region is CASSGQGGGYTF. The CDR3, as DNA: TGTGCCAGCAGTGGACAGGGTGGTGGCTACACCTTC.

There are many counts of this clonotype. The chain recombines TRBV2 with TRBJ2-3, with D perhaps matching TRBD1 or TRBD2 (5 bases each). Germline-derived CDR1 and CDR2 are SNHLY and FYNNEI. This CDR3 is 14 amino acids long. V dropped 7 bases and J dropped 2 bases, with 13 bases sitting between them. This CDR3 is CASIRDLPTDTQYF. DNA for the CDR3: TGTGCCAGCATCCGGGACCTGCCCACAGATACGCAGTATTTT.

The CDR3 DNA follows: TGTGCCAGCAGTGGAAACCCTTTCGGGCCGCTAGCGGGAGGGAACTACGAGCAGTACTTC. Translation gives CASSGNPFGPLAGGNYEQYF. V is TRBV2 and J is TRBJ2-7; TRBD2 agrees at 12 bases. The V gene end was trimmed by 4 bases and the J gene end by 3 bases; junction bases not matched to a gene: 19. Germline V lookup: CDR1 SNHLY, CDR2 FYNNEI. The CDR3 runs to 20 residues.

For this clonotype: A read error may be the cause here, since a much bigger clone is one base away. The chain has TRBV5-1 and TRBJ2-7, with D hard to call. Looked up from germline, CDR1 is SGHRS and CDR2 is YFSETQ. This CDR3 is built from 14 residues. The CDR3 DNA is TGCGCCAGCAGCTTGGATAGACCGCTCTACAAGCAGTACTTC. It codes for CASSLDRPLYKQYF.

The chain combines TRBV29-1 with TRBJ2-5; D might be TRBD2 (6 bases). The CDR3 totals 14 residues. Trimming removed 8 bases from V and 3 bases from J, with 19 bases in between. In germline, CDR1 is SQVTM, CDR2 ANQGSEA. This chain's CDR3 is CSLSGGHLKETQYF. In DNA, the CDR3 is TGCAGCCTTTCTGGAGGGCACTTAAAAGAGACCCAGTACTTC.

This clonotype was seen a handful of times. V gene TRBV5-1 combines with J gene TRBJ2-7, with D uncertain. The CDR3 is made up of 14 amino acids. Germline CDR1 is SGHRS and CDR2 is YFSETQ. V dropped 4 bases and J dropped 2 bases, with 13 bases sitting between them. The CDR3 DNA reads TGCGCCAGCAGCCCCGATCCGCCGGCCTACGAGCAGTACTTC. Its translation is CASSPDPPAYEQYF.

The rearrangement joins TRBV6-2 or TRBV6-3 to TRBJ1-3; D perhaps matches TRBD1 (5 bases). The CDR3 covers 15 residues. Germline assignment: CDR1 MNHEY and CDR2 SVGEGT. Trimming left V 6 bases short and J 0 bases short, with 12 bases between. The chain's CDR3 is CASSSIGVSGNTIYF. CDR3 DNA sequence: TGTGCCAGCAGCTCAATAGGGGTCTCTGGAAACACCATATATTTT.

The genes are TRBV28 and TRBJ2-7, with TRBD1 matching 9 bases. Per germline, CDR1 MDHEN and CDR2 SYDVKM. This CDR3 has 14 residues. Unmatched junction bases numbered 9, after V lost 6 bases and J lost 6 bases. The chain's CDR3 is CASRLTGGGSEQYF. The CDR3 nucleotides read TGTGCCAGCAGACTTACAGGGGGCGGCTCCGAGCAGTACTTC.